This T cell receptor (beta chain) emerged from a study of monozygotic twins with inflammatory bowel disease. Worth noting for this clonotype: Its target is unknown.

The team made cDNA by running eight separate reactions for each sample. No DNA is given; TCRdb re-called the 5' RACE reads and lists each CDR3 protein once. The sample spans tens of thousands of distinct CDR3 sequences; the ten largest clones claim just under 7.5%. Whole-study findings and limits: What may have added variability to patient repertoires is that immunosuppressive treatments differed. Individual T cell subtypes were not distinguishable.

The CDR3 runs 15 residues. Germline values: CDR1 SGHKS, CDR2 YYEKEE (reference sequence). This clonotype originated in a human donor with ulcerative colitis or Crohn's disease, or a healthy co-twin of an affected twin (not recorded which). The sequencing input was blood. The V and J genes are TRBV5-5 and TRBJ2-7; no DNA is available, so the TRBD1 call from TCRdb remains unchecked. The CDR3 is CASSLAAGSGYEQYF. The full variable domain, rest sourced from reference TRBV5-5 and TRBJ2-7, is DAGVTQSPTHLIKTRGQQVTLRCSPISGHKSVSWYQQVLGQGPQFIFQYYEKEERGRGNFPDRFSARQFPNYSSELNVNALLLGDSALYLCASSLAAGSGYEQYFGPGTRLTVT.